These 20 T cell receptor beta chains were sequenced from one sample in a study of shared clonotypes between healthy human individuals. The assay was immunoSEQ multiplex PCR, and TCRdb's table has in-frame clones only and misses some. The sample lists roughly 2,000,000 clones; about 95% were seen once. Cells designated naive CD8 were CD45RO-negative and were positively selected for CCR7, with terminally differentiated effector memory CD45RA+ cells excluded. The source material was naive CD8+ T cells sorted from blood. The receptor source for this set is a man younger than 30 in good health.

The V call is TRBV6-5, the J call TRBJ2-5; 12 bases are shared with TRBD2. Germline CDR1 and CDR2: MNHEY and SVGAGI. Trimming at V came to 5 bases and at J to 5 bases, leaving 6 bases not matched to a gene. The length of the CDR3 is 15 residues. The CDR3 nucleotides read TGTGCCAGCAGTCCTAGCGGGGGGGCCTTGGAGACCCAGTACTTC. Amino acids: CASSPSGGALETQYF.

The CDR3 coding sequence is TGTGCCAGCAGGGCGGGGAGAATCGGGGAGCTGTTTTTT. Translated: CASRAGRIGELFF. V is TRBV5-4 and J is TRBJ2-2; D perhaps matches TRBD2 (6 bases). CDR3 length: 13 amino acids. The V end lost 5 bases, the J end lost 7 bases, and 12 bases lay between the germline ends. Looked up from germline, CDR1 is SGHNT and CDR2 is YYREEE (reference sequence).

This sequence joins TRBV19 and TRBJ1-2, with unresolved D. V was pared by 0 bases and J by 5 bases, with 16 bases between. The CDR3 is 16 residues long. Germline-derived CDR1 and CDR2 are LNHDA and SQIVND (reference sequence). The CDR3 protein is CASSIDREAATYGYTF. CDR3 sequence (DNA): TGTGCCAGTAGTATAGATCGGGAGGCCGCAACTTATGGCTACACCTTC.

The CDR3 DNA is TGTGCCAGCAGCTTAGAGGTTTATGAGCAGTTCTTC. Translating it yields CASSLEVYEQFF. This chain connects TRBV11-2 to TRBJ2-1; no firm D call. Per the germline V gene, CDR1 is SGHAT and CDR2 is FQNNGV. The germline V and J ends were trimmed by 0 bases and 8 bases, with 5 bases remaining between them. There are 12 residues in the CDR3.

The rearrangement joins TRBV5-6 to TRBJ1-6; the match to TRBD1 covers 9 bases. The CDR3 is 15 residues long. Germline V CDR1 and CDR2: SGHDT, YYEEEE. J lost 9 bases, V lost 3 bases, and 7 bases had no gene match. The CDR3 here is CASSWEDRGGSPLHF. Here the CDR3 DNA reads TGTGCCAGCAGCTGGGAGGACAGGGGAGGTTCACCCCTCCACTTT.

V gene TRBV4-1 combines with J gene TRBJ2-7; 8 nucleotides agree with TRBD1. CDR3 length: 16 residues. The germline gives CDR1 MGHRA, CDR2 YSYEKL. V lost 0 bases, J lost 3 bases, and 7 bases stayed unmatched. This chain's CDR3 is CASSQDGTGSFYEQYF. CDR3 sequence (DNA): TGCGCCAGCAGCCAAGACGGGACAGGTAGTTTCTACGAGCAGTACTTC.

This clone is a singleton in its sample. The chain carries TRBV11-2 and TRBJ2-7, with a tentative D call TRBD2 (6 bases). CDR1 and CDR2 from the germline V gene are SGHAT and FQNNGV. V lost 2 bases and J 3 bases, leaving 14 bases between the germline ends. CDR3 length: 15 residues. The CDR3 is CASSLFGTGLYEQYF. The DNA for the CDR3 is TGTGCCAGCAGCTTATTTGGGACGGGACTCTACGAGCAGTACTTC.

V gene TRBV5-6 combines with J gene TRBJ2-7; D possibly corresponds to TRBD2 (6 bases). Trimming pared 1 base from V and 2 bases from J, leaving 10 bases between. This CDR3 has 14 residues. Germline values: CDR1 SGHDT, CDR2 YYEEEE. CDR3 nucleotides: TGTGCCAGCAGCTTGTCGGGGGTCCCCTACGAGCAGTACTTC. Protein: CASSLSGVPYEQYF. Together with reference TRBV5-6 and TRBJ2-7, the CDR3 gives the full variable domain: DAGVTQSPTHLIKTRGQQVTLRCSPKSGHDTVSWYQQALGQGPQFIFQYYEEEERQRGNFPDRFSGHQFPNYSSELNVNALLLGDSALYLCASSLSGVPYEQYFGPGTRLTVT.

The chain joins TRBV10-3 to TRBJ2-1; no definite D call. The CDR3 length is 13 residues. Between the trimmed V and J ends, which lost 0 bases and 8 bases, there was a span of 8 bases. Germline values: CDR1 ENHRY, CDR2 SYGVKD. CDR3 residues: CAISESSEHEQFF. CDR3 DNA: TGTGCCATCAGTGAGTCGTCAGAACATGAGCAGTTCTTC.

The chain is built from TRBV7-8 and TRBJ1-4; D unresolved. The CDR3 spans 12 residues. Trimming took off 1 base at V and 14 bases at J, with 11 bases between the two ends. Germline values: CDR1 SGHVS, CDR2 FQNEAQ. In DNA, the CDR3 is TGTGCCAGCAGCTTAGGAGAAGGGTGGCTGTTTTTT. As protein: CASSLGEGWLFF.

CDR3 residues: CATTLGGEAFF. DNA for the CDR3: TGTGCCACCACCCTGGGGGGGGAAGCTTTCTTT. The V gene is TRBV28, the J gene TRBJ1-1, with D perhaps matching TRBD1 (5 bases). The CDR3 is made up of 11 amino acids. Looked up from germline, CDR1 is MDHEN and CDR2 is SYDVKM. The V gene lost 10 bases and the J gene lost 8 bases, with 14 bases spanning the gap. Complete variable domain (other parts from reference TRBV28 and TRBJ1-1): DVKVTQSSRYLVKRTGEKVFLECVQDMDHENMFWYRQDPGLGLRLIYFSYDVKMKEKGDIPEGYSVSREKKERFSLILESASTNQTSMYLCATTLGGEAFFGQGTRLTVV.

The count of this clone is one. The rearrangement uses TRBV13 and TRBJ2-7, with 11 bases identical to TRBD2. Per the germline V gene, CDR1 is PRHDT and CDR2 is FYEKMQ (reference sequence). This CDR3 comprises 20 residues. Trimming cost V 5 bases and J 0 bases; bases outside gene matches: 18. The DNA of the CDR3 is TGTGCCAGCAGCCAAACGAGGCCTAGCGGGGGGCCGAGAAGCTCCTACGAGCAGTACTTC. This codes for CASSQTRPSGGPRSSYEQYF.

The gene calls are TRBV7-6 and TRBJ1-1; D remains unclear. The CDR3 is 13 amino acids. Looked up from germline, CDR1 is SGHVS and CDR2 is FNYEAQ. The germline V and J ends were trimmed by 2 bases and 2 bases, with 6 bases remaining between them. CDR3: CASSLSLNTEAFF. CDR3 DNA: TGTGCCAGCAGCTTATCTCTTAACACTGAAGCTTTCTTT.

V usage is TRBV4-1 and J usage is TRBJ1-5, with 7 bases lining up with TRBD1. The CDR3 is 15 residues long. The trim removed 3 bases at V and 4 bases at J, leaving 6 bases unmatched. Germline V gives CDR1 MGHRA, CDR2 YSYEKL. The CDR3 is CASSHRDSSNQPQHF. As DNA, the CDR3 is TGCGCCAGCAGCCACCGGGACAGTTCAAATCAGCCCCAGCATTTT.

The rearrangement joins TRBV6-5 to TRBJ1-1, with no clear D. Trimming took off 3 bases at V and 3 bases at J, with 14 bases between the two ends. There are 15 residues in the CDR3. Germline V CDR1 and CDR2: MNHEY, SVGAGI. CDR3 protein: CASSYVTAGDTEAFF. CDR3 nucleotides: TGTGCCAGCAGTTATGTAACAGCCGGAGACACTGAAGCTTTCTTT.

CDR3 nucleotide sequence: TGTGCCAGCAGGACAGGGTGCGAGCAGTACTTC. Protein sequence: CASRTGCEQYF. This rearrangement joins TRBV9 to TRBJ2-7; 7 bases are a match to TRBD1. Germline lookup yields CDR1 SGDLS and CDR2 YYNGEE. The CDR3 runs to 11 residues. The ends lost 5 bases at V and 6 bases at J; junction bases unmatched: 2.

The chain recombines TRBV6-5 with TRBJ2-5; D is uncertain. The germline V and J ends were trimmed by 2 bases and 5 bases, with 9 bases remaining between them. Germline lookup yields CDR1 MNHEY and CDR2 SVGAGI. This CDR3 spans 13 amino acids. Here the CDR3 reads CASSYGPRETQYF. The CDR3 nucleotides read TGTGCCAGCAGTTACGGCCCCCGGGAGACCCAGTACTTC.

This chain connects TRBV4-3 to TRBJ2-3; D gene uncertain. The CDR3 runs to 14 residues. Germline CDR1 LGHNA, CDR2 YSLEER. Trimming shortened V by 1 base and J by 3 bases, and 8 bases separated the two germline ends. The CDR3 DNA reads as TGCGCCAGCAGCCAAGGGACCGGTACAGATACGCAGTATTTT. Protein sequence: CASSQGTGTDTQYF.

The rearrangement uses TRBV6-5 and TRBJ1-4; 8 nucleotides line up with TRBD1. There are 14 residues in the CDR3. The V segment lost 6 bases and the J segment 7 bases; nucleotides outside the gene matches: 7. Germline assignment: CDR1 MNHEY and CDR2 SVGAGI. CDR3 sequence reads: CASRAGGASEKLFF. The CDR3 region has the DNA TGTGCCAGCAGGGCAGGGGGCGCGAGTGAAAAACTGTTTTTT.

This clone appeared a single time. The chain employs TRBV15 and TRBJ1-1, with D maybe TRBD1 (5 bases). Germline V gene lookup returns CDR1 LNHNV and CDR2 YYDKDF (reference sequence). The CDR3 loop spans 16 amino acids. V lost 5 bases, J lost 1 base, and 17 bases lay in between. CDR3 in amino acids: CATSLGVDRTNTEAFF. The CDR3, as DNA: TGTGCCACCAGCCTCGGCGTAGACAGAACGAACACTGAAGCTTTCTTT.